The entry below gives a single T cell receptor (beta chain) sequence along with its context. This clone's antigen is unknown. Base qualities are missing; no much larger clone stands one base away. Intraepithelial and lamina propria lymphocytes were isolated from graft specimens using dithiothreitol, EDTA incubations and collagenase D digestion. Bulk TCR-beta sequencing was performed on serial intestinal graft biopsy specimens collected as late as 600 days after transplant. Library preparation used the immunoSEQ multiplex PCR assay. Adaptive Biotechnologies carried out high-throughput TCR-beta CDR3 sequencing of genomic DNA for most patients. The authors' pipeline ran thus. Adaptive's ImmunoSEQ software was the source of the TCR sequencing data for 18 patients, while a few other patients were processed with MiXCR and VDJtools. CDR3 nucleotide sequences shared by donor and recipient were removed because the origin of these sequences could not be assigned. To count as alloreactive, a clone needed at least 2-fold expansion over unstimulated cells and a minimum CFSE-low frequency of 0.002% (template counts) or 0.001% (read counts). Mappable clones were those detected in sequenced pre-transplant spleen, lymph node, or MLR CFSE-low populations of the donor or recipient. Cumulative frequency of alloreactive clones was calculated as a percentage of all sequences weighted by copy number. TCRdb's version of the immuneACCESS table is confined to in-frame rearrangements and falls short of the full clone set. An unresolved V gene accounts for under half of the shortfall where checked; the remainder is of unknown origin. V, J and clone size were drawn from that table, and D and trimming were deduced from the DNA. For this sample the table gives about 12,000 clones, of which over 65% were detected only once. The ten largest make up 4% to 4.5% of the sample.

This record belongs to a study of graft-versus-host responses after intestinal transplantation (dated by TCRdb to the early 2020s). Some background on the complete study: Multivisceral, liver-intestinal, or isolated intestinal transplants were received by the recipients. Bulk TCR-beta CDR3 sequencing was used to track graft-versus-host and host-versus-graft alloreactive T cell clones in the graft, circulation and bone marrow after intestinal transplantation. Donor T cell macrochimerism was defined as a peak of at least 4% donor T cells among recipient peripheral blood mononuclear cells. Every recipient was given anti-thymocyte globulin induction, followed by roughly 3 years of maintenance tacrolimus and steroids. A cohort of under 30 intestinal transplant recipients, including one retransplant, was enrolled, and 3 patients lacking pretransplant specimens were excluded. Rather than going through the commercial service, samples from a few later patients were sequenced in-house on an Illumina MiSeq and processed with MiXCR. To identify alloreactive clones, pre-transplant mixed lymphocyte reaction products were sequenced and then compared with unstimulated pre-transplant donor and recipient T cells. Study-wide findings and limitations: The relatively low number and heterogeneity of intestinal transplant patients limited the conclusions. GvH clones were detected in recipient bone marrow, and some appeared earlier in ileal mucosa or blood, consistent with an intestinal mucosal origin. High GvH to HvG T cell clonal ratios were observed in the allografts of patients with donor T cell macrochimerism. Early after transplant, peak levels of circulating GvH clones were associated with declines in HvG clones.

CDR1 and CDR2 are drawn from the germline V gene: SNHLY, FYNNEI. From the cysteine up to the phenylalanine, the CDR3 has a length of 15 residues. Only CDR3 DNA remains: 45 bases, in frame from the first base. The V and J ends are trimmed by 5 bases and 4 bases, leaving 14 bases between them. The chain was built from TRBV2 and TRBJ2-2; TRBD1 could be the D gene, as 7 bases match. This sample comprised ileum tissue, obtained roughly 5 months after intestinal transplantation. The TCR sequence derives from a human patient who received an intestinal transplant, so some T cells may come from the graft donor. The sequenced DNA: TGTGCCAGCAGTCCCCAGGGGGGACCCACCGGGGAGCTGTTTTTT. It specifies CASSPQGGPTGELFF.